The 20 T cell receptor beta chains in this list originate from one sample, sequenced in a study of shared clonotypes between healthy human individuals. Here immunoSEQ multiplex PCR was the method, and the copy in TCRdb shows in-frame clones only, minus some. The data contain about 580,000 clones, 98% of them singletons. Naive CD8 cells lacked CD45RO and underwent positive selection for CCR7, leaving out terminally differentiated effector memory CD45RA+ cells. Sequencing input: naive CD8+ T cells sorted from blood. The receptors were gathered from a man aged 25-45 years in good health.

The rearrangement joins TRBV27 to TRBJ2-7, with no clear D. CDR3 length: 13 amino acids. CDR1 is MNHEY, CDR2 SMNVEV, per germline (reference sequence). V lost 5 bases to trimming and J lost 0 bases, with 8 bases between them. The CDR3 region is CASSPLDSYEQYF. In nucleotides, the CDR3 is TGTGCCAGCAGTCCCCTAGACTCCTACGAGCAGTACTTC.

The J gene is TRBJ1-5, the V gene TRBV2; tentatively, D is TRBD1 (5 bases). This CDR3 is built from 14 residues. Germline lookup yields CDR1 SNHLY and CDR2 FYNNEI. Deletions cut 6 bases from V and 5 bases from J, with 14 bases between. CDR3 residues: CASRRGLSDQPQHF. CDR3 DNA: TGTGCCAGCAGAAGGGGACTTTCGGATCAGCCCCAGCATTTT.

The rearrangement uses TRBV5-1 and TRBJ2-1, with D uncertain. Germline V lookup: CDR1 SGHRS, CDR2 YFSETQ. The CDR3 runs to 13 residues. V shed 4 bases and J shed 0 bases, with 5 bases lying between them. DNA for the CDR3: TGCGCCAGCAGCCCAAGCTCCTACAATGAGCAGTTCTTC. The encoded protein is CASSPSSYNEQFF. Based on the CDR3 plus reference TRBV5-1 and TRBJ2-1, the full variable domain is KAGVTQTPRYLIKTRGQQVTLSCSPISGHRSVSWYQQTPGQGLQFLFEYFSETQRNKGNFPGRFSGRQFSNSRSEMNVSTLELGDSALYLCASSPSSYNEQFFGPGTRLTVL.

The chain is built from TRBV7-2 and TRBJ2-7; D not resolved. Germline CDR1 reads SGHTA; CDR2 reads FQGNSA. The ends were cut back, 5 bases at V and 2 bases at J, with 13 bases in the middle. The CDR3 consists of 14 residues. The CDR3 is CASSPSALAYEQYF. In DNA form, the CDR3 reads TGTGCCAGCAGCCCCTCGGCCCTAGCCTACGAGCAGTACTTC. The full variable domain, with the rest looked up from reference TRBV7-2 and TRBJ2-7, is GAGVSQSPSNKVTEKGKDVELRCDPISGHTALYWYRQSLGQGLEFLIYFQGNSAPDKSGLPSDRFSAERTGGSVSTLTIQRTQQEDSAVYLCASSPSALAYEQYFGPGTRLTVT.

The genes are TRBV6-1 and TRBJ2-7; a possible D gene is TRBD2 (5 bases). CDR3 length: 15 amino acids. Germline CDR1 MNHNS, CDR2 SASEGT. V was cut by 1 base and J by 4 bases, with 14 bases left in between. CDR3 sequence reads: CASSEEGSASYEQYF. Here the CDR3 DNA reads TGTGCCAGCAGTGAAGAAGGTAGCGCCTCTTACGAGCAGTACTTC.

The CDR3 DNA reads TGTGCCAGCAGCGAAACTCTAGCGGGAGCTTCCTACGAGCAGTACTTC. As protein: CASSETLAGASYEQYF. The chain has TRBV7-8 and TRBJ2-7, with 10 bases fitting TRBD2. V was pared by 5 bases and J by 1 base, with 8 bases of the junction left unmatched. The CDR3 length is 16 residues. Per germline, CDR1 SGHVS and CDR2 FQNEAQ.

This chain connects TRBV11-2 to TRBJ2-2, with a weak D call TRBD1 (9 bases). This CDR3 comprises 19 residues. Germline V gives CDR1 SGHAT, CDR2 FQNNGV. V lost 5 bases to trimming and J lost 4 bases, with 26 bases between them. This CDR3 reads CASSVQGAAAGAVTGELFF. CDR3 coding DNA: TGTGCCAGCAGCGTACAGGGGGCAGCAGCGGGAGCGGTCACCGGGGAGCTGTTTTTT. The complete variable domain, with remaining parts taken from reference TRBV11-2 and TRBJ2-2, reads EAGVAQSPRYKIIEKRQSVAFWCNPISGHATLYWYQQILGQGPKLLIQFQNNGVVDDSQLPKDRFSAERLKGVDSTLKIQPAKLEDSAVYLCASSVQGAAAGAVTGELFFGEGSRLTVL.

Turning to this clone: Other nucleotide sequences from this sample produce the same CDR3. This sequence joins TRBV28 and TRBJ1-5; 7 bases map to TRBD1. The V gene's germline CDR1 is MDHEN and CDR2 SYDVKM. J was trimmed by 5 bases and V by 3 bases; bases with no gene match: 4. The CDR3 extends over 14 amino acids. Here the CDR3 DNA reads TGTGCCAGCAGTTTTCTACAGGGGCATCAGCCCCAGCATTTT. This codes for CASSFLQGHQPQHF. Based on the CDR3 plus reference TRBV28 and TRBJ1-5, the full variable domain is DVKVTQSSRYLVKRTGEKVFLECVQDMDHENMFWYRQDPGLGLRLIYFSYDVKMKEKGDIPEGYSVSREKKERFSLILESASTNQTSMYLCASSFLQGHQPQHFGDGTRLSIL.

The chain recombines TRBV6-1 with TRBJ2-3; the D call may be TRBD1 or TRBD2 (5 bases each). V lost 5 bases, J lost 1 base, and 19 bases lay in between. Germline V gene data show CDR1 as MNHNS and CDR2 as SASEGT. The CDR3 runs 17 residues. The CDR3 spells CASSQESRDERTDTQYF. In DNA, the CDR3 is TGTGCCAGCAGTCAAGAAAGCCGGGACGAGCGCACAGATACGCAGTATTTT.

The CDR3 nucleotides are TGTGCCAGCAGCGTAGGGGCTGGGGTCACCGGGGAGCTGTTTTTT. Translating gives CASSVGAGVTGELFF. The chain carries TRBV9 and TRBJ2-2; the D is unclear. The CDR3 has 15 residues. The V gene's germline CDR1 is SGDLS and CDR2 YYNGEE. V was cut by 0 bases and J by 4 bases, with 10 bases left in between.

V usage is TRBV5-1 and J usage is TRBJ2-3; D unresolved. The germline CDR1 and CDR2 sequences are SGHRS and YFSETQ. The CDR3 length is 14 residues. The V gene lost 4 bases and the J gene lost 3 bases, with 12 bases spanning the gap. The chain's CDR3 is CASSPAIATDTQYF. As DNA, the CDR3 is TGCGCCAGCAGCCCCGCAATTGCGACAGATACGCAGTATTTT.

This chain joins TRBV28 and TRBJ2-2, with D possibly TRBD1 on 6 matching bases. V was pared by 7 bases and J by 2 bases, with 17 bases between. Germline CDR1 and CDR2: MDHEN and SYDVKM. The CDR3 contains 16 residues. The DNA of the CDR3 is TGTGCCAGCACCCTCCCCGGGACAACCAACACCGGGGAGCTGTTTTTT. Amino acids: CASTLPGTTNTGELFF.

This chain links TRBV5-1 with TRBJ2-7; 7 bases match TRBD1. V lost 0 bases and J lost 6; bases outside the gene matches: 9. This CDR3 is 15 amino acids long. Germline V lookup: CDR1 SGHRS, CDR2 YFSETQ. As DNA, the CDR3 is TGCGCCAGCAGCTTGGAAGGGGGACAGTCGGGCGAGCAGTACTTC. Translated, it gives CASSLEGGQSGEQYF. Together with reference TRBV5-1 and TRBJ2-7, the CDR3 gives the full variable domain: KAGVTQTPRYLIKTRGQQVTLSCSPISGHRSVSWYQQTPGQGLQFLFEYFSETQRNKGNFPGRFSGRQFSNSRSEMNVSTLELGDSALYLCASSLEGGQSGEQYFGPGTRLTVT.

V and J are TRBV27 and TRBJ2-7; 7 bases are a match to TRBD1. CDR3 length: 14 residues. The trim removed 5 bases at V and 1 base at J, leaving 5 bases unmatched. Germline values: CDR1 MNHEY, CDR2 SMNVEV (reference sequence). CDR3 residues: CASSHRTGSYEQYF. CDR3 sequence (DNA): TGTGCCAGCAGTCATCGGACAGGTTCCTACGAGCAGTACTTC.

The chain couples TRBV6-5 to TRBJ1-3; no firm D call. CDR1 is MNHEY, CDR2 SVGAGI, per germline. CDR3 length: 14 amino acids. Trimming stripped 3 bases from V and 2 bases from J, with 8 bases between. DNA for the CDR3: TGTGCCAGCAGTTATCGTACGGCTGGAAACACCATATATTTT. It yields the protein CASSYRTAGNTIYF.

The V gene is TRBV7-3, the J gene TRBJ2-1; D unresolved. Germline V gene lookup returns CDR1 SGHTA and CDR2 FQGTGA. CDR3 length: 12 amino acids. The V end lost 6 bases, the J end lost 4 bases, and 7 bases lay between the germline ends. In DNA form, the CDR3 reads TGTGCCAGCAGGGAAAAGTACAATGAGCAGTTCTTC. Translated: CASREKYNEQFF.

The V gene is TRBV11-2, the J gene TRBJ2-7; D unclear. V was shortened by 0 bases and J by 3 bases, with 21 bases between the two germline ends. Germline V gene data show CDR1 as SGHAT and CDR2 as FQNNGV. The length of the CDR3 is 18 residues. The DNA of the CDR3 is TGTGCCAGCAGCTTAGATTTGGGTTACCGCGAGGCGAGCTACGAGCAGTACTTC. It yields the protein CASSLDLGYREASYEQYF.

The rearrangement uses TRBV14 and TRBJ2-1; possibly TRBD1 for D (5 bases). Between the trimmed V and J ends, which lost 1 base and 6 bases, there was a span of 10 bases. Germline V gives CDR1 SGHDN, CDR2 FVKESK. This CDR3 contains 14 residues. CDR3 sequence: CASSQGKGSNEQFF. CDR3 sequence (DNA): TGTGCCAGCAGCCAAGGCAAGGGGTCCAATGAGCAGTTCTTC.

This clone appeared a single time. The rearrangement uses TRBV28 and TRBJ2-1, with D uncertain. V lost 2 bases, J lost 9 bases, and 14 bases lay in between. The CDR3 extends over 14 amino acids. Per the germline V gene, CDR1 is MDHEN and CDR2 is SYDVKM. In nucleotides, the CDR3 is TGTGCCAGCAGTTTACTTCTAGTTGGAGCTGAGCAGTTCTTC. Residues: CASSLLLVGAEQFF.

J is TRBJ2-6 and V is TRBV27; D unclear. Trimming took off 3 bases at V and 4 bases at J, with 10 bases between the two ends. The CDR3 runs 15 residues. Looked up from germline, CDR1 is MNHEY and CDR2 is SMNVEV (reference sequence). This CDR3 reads CASSFFLGGANVLTF. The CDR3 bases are TGTGCCAGCAGTTTTTTCCTAGGCGGGGCCAACGTCCTGACTTTC.